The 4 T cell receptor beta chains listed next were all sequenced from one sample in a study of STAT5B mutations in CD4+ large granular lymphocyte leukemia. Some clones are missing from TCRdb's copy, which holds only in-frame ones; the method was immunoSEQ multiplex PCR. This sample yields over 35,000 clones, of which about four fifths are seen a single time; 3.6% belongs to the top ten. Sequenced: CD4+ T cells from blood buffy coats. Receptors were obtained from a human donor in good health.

Here the CDR3 reads CASSFPAGQGKSYGYTF. Written as DNA, the CDR3 is TGTGCCAGTAGTTTTCCCGCGGGACAGGGAAAAAGCTATGGCTACACCTTC. This sequence joins TRBV19 and TRBJ1-2; 9 bases line up with TRBD1. The ends lost 5 bases at V and 4 bases at J; junction bases unmatched: 14. Germline assignment: CDR1 LNHDA and CDR2 SQIVND (reference sequence). The CDR3 contains 17 residues.

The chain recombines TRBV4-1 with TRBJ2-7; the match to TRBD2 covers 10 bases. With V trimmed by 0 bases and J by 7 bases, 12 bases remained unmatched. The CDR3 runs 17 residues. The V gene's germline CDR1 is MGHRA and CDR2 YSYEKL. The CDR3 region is CASSQEGAAGGLREQYF. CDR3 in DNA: TGCGCCAGCAGCCAAGAGGGGGCAGCGGGGGGGCTTAGAGAGCAGTACTTC.

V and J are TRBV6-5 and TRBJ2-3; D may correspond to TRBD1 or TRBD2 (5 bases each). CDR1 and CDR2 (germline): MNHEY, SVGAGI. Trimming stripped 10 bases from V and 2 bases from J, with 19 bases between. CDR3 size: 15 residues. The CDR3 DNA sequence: TGTGCCACCCGGAGGTCCGGGGCGTTCACAGATACGCAGTATTTT. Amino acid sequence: CATRRSGAFTDTQYF.

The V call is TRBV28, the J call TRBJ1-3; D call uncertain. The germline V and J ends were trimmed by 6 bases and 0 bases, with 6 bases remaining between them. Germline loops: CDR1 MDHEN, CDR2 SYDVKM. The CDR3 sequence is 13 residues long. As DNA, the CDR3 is TGTGCCAGCAGCCTCAACTCTGGAAACACCATATATTTT. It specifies CASSLNSGNTIYF.